Sequencing of this T cell receptor beta chain was carried out in a study of blood T cell repertoires in COVID-19. Study-level information: Some COVID-19 samples were acute and others convalescent; all came from the United States, Italy and Spain. PBMCs, B-cell-depleted T cells, or T cells were the source of the cDNA or gDNA that made up the material.

Original analysis: The authors estimated nucleated cell counts from reference gene primer amplification. Here immunoSEQ multiplex PCR was the method, and the copy in TCRdb shows in-frame clones only, minus some. The V and J calls and clone size were taken over from that table, and D and trimming were inferred from the DNA. The sample lists 85,000 to 130,000 clones; roughly 86% were seen once. CDR1 LNHDA and CDR2 SQIVND come from the germline V gene (reference sequence). V lost 0 bases and J lost 2; bases outside the gene matches: 5. The CDR3 sequence is 17 residues long. The clonotype comes from an older woman with acute or convalescent COVID-19. The chain carries TRBV19 and TRBJ1-5, with 9 nucleotides matching TRBD1. The sequenced sample was peripheral blood. The CDR3 nucleotides read TGTGCCAGTAGTATAGACGGGACAGGGCTGGGCAATCAGCCCCAGCATTTT. Amino acid sequence: CASSIDGTGLGNQPQHF.